This T cell receptor beta chain was found in a study of CD8 T cells in Susac syndrome. The trim removed 0 bases at V and 3 bases at J, leaving 8 bases unmatched. The CDR3 is 15 residues long. Germline V gene data show CDR1 as DFQATT and CDR2 as SNEGSKA (reference sequence). Reverse transcription of roughly 0.5 to 1 ug RNA was performed with random hexamers. TCRdb passed the immunoSEQ multiplex PCR reads through MiXCR, listing each CDR3 protein once. The sample includes under 300,000 distinct CDR3 sequences, about 96% seen only once; the top ten take under 0.12%. The TCR sequence derives from a human donor with Susac syndrome. The chain couples TRBV20-1 to TRBJ2-7; 7 bases are shared with TRBD2. Material for sequencing was CD4+ T cells from PBMCs. The CDR3 bases are TGCAGTGCTAGAGATCAGGGAGGGACGGACTACGAGCAGTACTTC. Protein: CSARDQGGTDYEQYF.